A single TCR beta chain is shown here with its context. V was clipped by 2 bases and J by 1 base, with 5 bases between them. This CDR3 spans 13 amino acids. The sample originates from a study of blood T cell repertoires in COVID-19. Method: immunoSEQ multiplex PCR; TCRdb's copy keeps in-frame clones and lacks some. The table has roughly 250,000 clones, approximately 78% seen once. The chain joins TRBV12-3 or TRBV12-4 to TRBJ1-2, with no clear D. The sequence came from a woman aged 55-70 years with active or convalescent COVID-19. The sample consisted of peripheral blood. CDR3 sequence reads: CASSLPNNYGYTF. The DNA for the CDR3 is TGTGCCAGCAGTTTACCCAATAACTATGGCTACACCTTC.